This record looks at one T cell receptor beta chain sequence and its context. This record comes from a study of cytotoxic CD8 clonotypes in ibrutinib-treated CLL. This CDR3 has 13 amino acids. Germline-derived CDR1 and CDR2 are MDHEN and SYDVKM. The V gene lost 6 bases and the J gene lost 5 bases, with 13 bases spanning the gap. Sequenced by immunoSEQ multiplex PCR; TCRdb stores in-frame clones only, minus some. The sample includes hundreds of thousands of clones, about 80% seen only once; the top ten take about 6.3%. Sequences were derived from PBMCs, sampled before ibrutinib treatment. The chain carries TRBV28 and TRBJ2-5; unclear D gene. This TCR came from a human donor with chronic lymphocytic leukemia. The chain's CDR3 is CASSQDEPETQYF. The CDR3, as DNA: TGTGCCAGCAGCCAGGACGAGCCGGAGACCCAGTACTTC.